This T cell receptor beta chain was captured by sequencing in a study of cytomegalovirus exposure and HLA in healthy donors. Among the donors, all were healthy bone marrow donors. Study findings and constraints: Compared with the approximately 680-donor mean, an Asian-associated ancestry cluster reportedly had fewer N-insertions, according to a later analysis. A later analysis linked a missense variant in DCLRE1C to the trimming of TCR beta V and J genes. There were over 150 TCR beta chains listed as cytomegalovirus-associated.

Use of 60 Vbeta and 13 Jbeta primers characterized the PCR. The protocol was immunoSEQ multiplex PCR, while the TCRdb copy is restricted to in-frame clones and leaves out a portion. The data hold 120,000 or so clones, with over 70% observed a single time. Note on this clone: Its antigen is still unknown.

The CDR3 totals 14 residues. Germline values: CDR1 LNHDA, CDR2 SQIVND (reference sequence). Trimming pared 3 bases from V and 2 bases from J, leaving 11 bases between. The rearrangement joins TRBV19 to TRBJ2-7; TRBD2 might be the D (5 bases). The sequencing input was PBMCs. The sequence was obtained from a man aged 18 to 30 in good health and CMV-seropositive. Here the CDR3 DNA reads TGTGCCAGTAGTATGGACCGGGAAACCTACGAGCAGTACTTC. The encoded protein is CASSMDRETYEQYF.